This TCR beta chain is from a study of blood T cell repertoires in COVID-19. Original handling: Amplifying reference gene primers gave estimates of nucleated cell counts. The repertoire was sequenced with immunoSEQ multiplex PCR; TCRdb's copy has only in-frame clones and lacks some. That table furnishes V, J and clone size, whereas the DNA furnished D and trimming. The sample lists over 200,000 clones; around nine tenths were seen once. This clone was picked up one time. The germline CDR1 and CDR2 sequences are SGHNT and YENEEA. V was cut by 0 bases and J by 9 bases, with 18 bases left in between. This CDR3 contains 16 residues. Study members were between about 18 and 95 years old and lived in 20 to 30 US regions. Membership in each cohort depended on participant-reported clinical history. Recovered Cohort 3 donors showed two negative PCRs, clearance, or symptom resolution.

The chain joins TRBV11-3 to TRBJ1-5; D is perhaps TRBD1 (5 bases). This clonotype was obtained from a man under 40 who had recovered from COVID-19. Input material: PBMCs or T cells enriched from blood (not recorded which). CDR3 sequence (DNA): TGTGCCAGCAGCTTAGAGGTTGGAAGGGGTTTTAGGCCCCAGCATTTT. Translated, it gives CASSLEVGRGFRPQHF. The variable domain in full, with the rest retrieved from reference TRBV11-3 and TRBJ1-5, is EAGVVQSPRYKIIEKKQPVAFWCNPISGHNTLYWYLQNLGQGPELLIRYENEEAVDDSQLPKDRFSAERLKGVDSTLKIQPAELGDSAVYLCASSLEVGRGFRPQHFGDGTRLSIL.